The clone carrying this T cell receptor (beta chain) was observed a handful of times. The antigen remains unidentified. The TCRbeta library incorporated unique molecular identifiers. TCRdb reprocessed the PCR reads with MiXCR, giving one entry per CDR3 protein. The sample comprises hundreds of thousands of distinct CDR3 sequences, around 13% of which are singletons, and around 0.79% rests with the top ten. This entry belongs to a study of T-cell reconstitution after alpha-beta-depleted transplantation in children. Trimming removed 6 bases at V and 7 bases at J, with 18 bases between. This CDR3 contains 14 residues. Regarding the study as a whole: About two months after transplant, alpha-beta T cells reportedly came from several hundred expanded graft clones. T cells produced anew were the main source of T-cell counts and diversity one year after transplant. TCRbeta diversity was high at day 60 in some patients (a result of surviving recipient T cells and thymic progenitors).

The clonotype comes from a girl aged 2-10 years with congenital amegakaryocytic thrombocytopenia, due to receive a stem cell transplant. The sample consisted of PBMCs, taken before TCRalphabeta/CD19-depleted stem cell transplant. The V and J genes are TRBV12-3 or TRBV12-4 and TRBJ2-5, with D tentatively TRBD1 (6 bases). The chain's CDR3 is CASRLQGLLGTQYF. The DNA of the CDR3 is TGTGCCAGCAGATTACAGGGTTTGTTGGGGACCCAGTACTTC.